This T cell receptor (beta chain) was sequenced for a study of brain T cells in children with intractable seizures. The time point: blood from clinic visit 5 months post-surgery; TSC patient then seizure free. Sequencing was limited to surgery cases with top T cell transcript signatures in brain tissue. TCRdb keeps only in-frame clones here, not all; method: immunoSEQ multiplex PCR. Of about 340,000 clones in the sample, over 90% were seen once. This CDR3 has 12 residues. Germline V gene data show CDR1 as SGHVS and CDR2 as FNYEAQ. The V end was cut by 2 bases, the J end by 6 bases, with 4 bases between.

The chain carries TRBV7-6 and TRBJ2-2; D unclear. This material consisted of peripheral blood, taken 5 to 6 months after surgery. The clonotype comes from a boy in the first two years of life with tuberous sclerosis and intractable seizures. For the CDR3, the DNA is TGTGCCAGCAGCTTAACGCCCGGGGAGCTGTTTTTT. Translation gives CASSLTPGELFF.